The 27 T cell receptor beta chains below were found in one sample sequenced in a study of blood T cell repertoires in COVID-19. Generated by immunoSEQ multiplex PCR, the TCRdb table keeps only in-frame clones and is missing some. The sample comprises approximately 200,000 clones, around nine tenths of which are singletons, and around 2.9% rests with the top ten. Sequencing was performed on peripheral blood. The receptors shown here come from a woman in her sixties or seventies with acute or convalescent COVID-19.

The chain links TRBV30 to TRBJ2-1, with TRBD2 identical over 7 bases. There are 14 residues in the CDR3. From germline, CDR1 is GTSNPN and CDR2 SVGIG (reference sequence). Trimming took 4 bases from V and 8 from J; bases not matched to a gene: 11. For the CDR3, the DNA is TGTGCCTGGATTAAGGCGGGAGTAAGGGATGAGCAGTTCTTC. Protein: CAWIKAGVRDEQFF.

The rearrangement links TRBV7-6 to TRBJ2-2, with D tentatively TRBD2 (6 bases). The CDR3 is made up of 17 amino acids. Trimming cost V 1 base and J 4 bases, with 16 bases left between them. Germline V lookup: CDR1 SGHVS, CDR2 FNYEAQ. The CDR3 sequence: CASSLGNGGVPTGELFF. In DNA, the CDR3 is TGTGCCAGCAGCTTAGGCAACGGGGGAGTGCCCACCGGGGAGCTGTTTTTT.

This clone has only one observation. V usage is TRBV19 and J usage is TRBJ1-1; unclear D gene. This CDR3 contains 15 residues. V was shortened by 6 bases and J by 4 bases, with 18 bases between the two germline ends. Germline assignment: CDR1 LNHDA and CDR2 SQIVND (reference sequence). The CDR3, as DNA: TGTGCCAGTAGGATTACGGAATCCGGAGGCACTGAAGCTTTCTTT. This gives the protein CASRITESGGTEAFF. Full variable domain (rest looked up from reference TRBV19 and TRBJ1-1): DGGITQSPKYLFRKEGQNVTLSCEQNLNHDAMYWYRQDPGQGLRLIYYSQIVNDFQKGDIAEGYSVSREKKESFPLTVTSAQKNPTAFYLCASRITESGGTEAFFGQGTRLTVV.

This clone was counted a few times. The genes are TRBV7-9 and TRBJ2-6; D is unclear. Germline CDR1 is SEHNR and CDR2 is FQNEAQ (reference sequence). V was clipped by 5 bases and J by 0 bases, with 8 bases between them. The CDR3 sequence is 15 residues long. In DNA form, the CDR3 reads TGTGCCAGCAGCCTCACAGCCTCTGGGGCCAACGTCCTGACTTTC. As protein: CASSLTASGANVLTF. The whole variable domain, remainder taken from reference TRBV7-9 and TRBJ2-6, is DTGVSQNPRHKITKRGQNVTFRCDPISEHNRLYWYRQTLGQGPEFLTYFQNEAQLEKSRLLSDRFSAERPKGSFSTLEIQRTEQGDSAMYLCASSLTASGANVLTFGAGSRLTVL.

The chain recombines TRBV18 with TRBJ2-5, with 10 bases matching TRBD1. The length of the CDR3 is 14 residues. Trimming took 5 bases from V and 3 from J; bases not matched to a gene: 3. Germline loops: CDR1 KGHSH, CDR2 LQKENI. CDR3 sequence reads: CASSFGTGEETQYF. CDR3 sequence (DNA): TGTGCCAGCTCATTTGGGACAGGGGAAGAGACCCAGTACTTC.

V gene TRBV28 combines with J gene TRBJ2-2; the D gene is possibly TRBD1 (6 bases). This CDR3 contains 15 residues. CDR1 is MDHEN, CDR2 SYDVKM, per germline. With 3 bases removed from V and 6 bases from J, the gap between germline ends came to 14 bases. The CDR3 DNA sequence: TGTGCCAGCAGTTTCAGGGGTCGTGTCTCCGGGGAGCTGTTTTTT. Protein product: CASSFRGRVSGELFF.

About this clone: One junction end does not reproduce the germline sequence, and a read error may be involved. This sequence joins TRBV11-2 and TRBJ2-2; tentative D call: TRBD1 (6 bases). This CDR3 contains 15 residues. Germline CDR1 reads SGHAT; CDR2 reads FQNNGV. CDR3 coding DNA: TGTGCCAGCAGGGGGGCAGGGCCGAAGACCGGGGAGCTGTTTTTT. It translates to CASRGAGPKTGELFF.

Points on this clone: The DNA is left out, because the CDR3 cannot be placed on it with certainty; the CDR3 is given as TCRdb lists it. V usage is TRBV6-1 and J usage is TRBJ2-4; the table calls TRBD2, which could not be checked here. Germline V lookup: CDR1 MNHNS, CDR2 SASEGT. A total of 15 residues make up the CDR3, ends included. CDR3: CASILGGLAKNIQYF.

This clone came up once. The V call is TRBV10-1, the J call TRBJ1-1; D is uncertain. CDR3 length: 17 residues. Trimming shortened V by 0 bases and J by 7 bases, and 21 bases separated the two germline ends. Germline V gives CDR1 WNHNN, CDR2 SYGVQD (reference sequence). The CDR3 is CASSESVVGGISVEAFF. CDR3 coding DNA: TGCGCCAGCAGTGAGTCGGTAGTAGGCGGGATATCGGTTGAAGCTTTCTTT.

CDR3 nucleotides: TGTGCCAGCCGGAAATGGGCTAGCGGGGGGGCCGGTGATGAGCAGTTCTTC. Its protein is CASRKWASGGAGDEQFF. This chain links TRBV6-4 with TRBJ2-1; 12 bases fit TRBD2. The germline gives CDR1 MRHNA, CDR2 SNTAGT. The CDR3 covers 17 residues. V was pared by 8 bases and J by 8 bases, with 16 bases of the junction left unmatched.

This chain uses TRBV6-5 with TRBJ2-1; 9 bases align to TRBD1. Losses at the gene ends were 5 bases for V and 4 bases for J; bases not matched to a gene: 3. The CDR3 extends over 14 amino acids. CDR1 is MNHEY and CDR2 is SVGAGI in the germline V gene. Here the CDR3 reads CASSTGQGYNEQFF. The CDR3 nucleotides are TGTGCCAGCAGTACGGGACAGGGTTACAATGAGCAGTTCTTC.

This chain connects TRBV27 to TRBJ2-5; 8 bases fit TRBD2. Germline V lookup: CDR1 MNHEY, CDR2 SMNVEV (reference sequence). Trimming at V came to 3 bases and at J to 5 bases, leaving 11 bases not matched to a gene. The CDR3 is 16 amino acids. CDR3 nucleotides: TGTGCCAGCAGTTTGCGGCTAGCGGGCCCAGGGGAGACCCAGTACTTC. This translates into CASSLRLAGPGETQYF.

This chain uses TRBV2 with TRBJ1-2; D remains unclear. V was shortened by 6 bases and J by 1 base, with 6 bases between the two germline ends. The CDR3 length is 12 residues. Germline V lookup: CDR1 SNHLY, CDR2 FYNNEI. The CDR3 DNA reads TGTGCCAGCAGGGAGAGTAACTATGGCTACACCTTC. This codes for CASRESNYGYTF.

The rearrangement joins TRBV5-6 to TRBJ2-7, with 9 nucleotides matching TRBD1. With 4 bases clipped from V and 1 base from J, the junction kept 12 bases outside the gene matches. The CDR3 loop spans 17 amino acids. CDR1 and CDR2 (germline): SGHDT, YYEEEE. CDR3 residues: CASSPLGQGVRSYEQYF. The CDR3 nucleotides read TGTGCCAGCAGCCCCCTGGGACAGGGTGTCCGGTCCTACGAGCAGTACTTC.

The chain has TRBV7-9 and TRBJ2-5, with D hard to call. The CDR3 covers 14 residues. Germline CDR1 reads SEHNR; CDR2 reads FQNEAQ (reference sequence). The V gene lost 5 bases and the J gene lost 1 base, with 11 bases spanning the gap. CDR3 sequence reads: CASSIDTVQETQYF. The CDR3 nucleotides read TGTGCCAGCAGCATAGACACAGTCCAAGAGACCCAGTACTTC.

The V and J genes are TRBV6-5 and TRBJ1-1; D is possibly TRBD1 (5 bases). The CDR3 has 15 amino acids. V was shortened by 9 bases and J by 0 bases, with 17 bases between the two germline ends. Germline-derived CDR1 and CDR2 are MNHEY and SVGAGI. CDR3 sequence (DNA): TGTGCCAGTTCCCGACAGATAACCATGAACACTGAAGCTTTCTTT. This encodes CASSRQITMNTEAFF.

The rearrangement joins TRBV18 to TRBJ1-5; 7 nucleotides match TRBD1. Germline V gives CDR1 KGHSH, CDR2 LQKENI. Losses at the gene ends were 4 bases for V and 7 bases for J; bases not matched to a gene: 10. This CDR3 has 15 amino acids. CDR3 nucleotide sequence: TGTGCCAGCTCACTTGGCCGACAGGGCTACCAGCCCCAGCATTTT. The encoded protein is CASSLGRQGYQPQHF.

This clone was detected ten times or more. V and J are TRBV2 and TRBJ1-4; TRBD1 agrees at 7 bases. Trimming took 6 bases from V and 4 from J; bases not matched to a gene: 8. Germline CDR1 SNHLY, CDR2 FYNNEI. This CDR3 region has 15 residues. The CDR3 nucleotides are TGTGCCAGCAGAAGTAGACAGGGCGTTAATGAAAAACTGTTTTTT. It translates to CASRSRQGVNEKLFF. Looking up the rest from reference TRBV2 and TRBJ1-4 gives the full variable domain: EPEVTQTPSHQVTQMGQEVILRCVPISNHLYFYWYRQILGQKVEFLVSFYNNEISEKSEIFDDQFSVERPDGSNFTLKIRSTKLEDSAMYFCASRSRQGVNEKLFFGSGTQLSVL.

This clone came up once. V usage is TRBV3-1 (or the pseudogene TRBV3-2) and J usage is TRBJ2-7; 8 nucleotides line up with TRBD2. The CDR3 extends over 15 amino acids. The germline gives CDR1 LGHDT, CDR2 YNNKEL (reference sequence). V was clipped by 0 bases and J by 3 bases; unmatched bases: 4. DNA for the CDR3: TGTGCCAGCAGCCAAGATTGGACTAGCAACTACGAGCAGTACTTC. Its translation: CASSQDWTSNYEQYF.

V is TRBV7-2 and J is TRBJ1-2; the D gene is possibly TRBD1 (5 bases). Between the trimmed V and J ends, which lost 1 base and 7 bases, there was a span of 10 bases. The germline V gene encodes CDR1 SGHTA and CDR2 FQGNSA. This CDR3 is built from 13 residues. The CDR3 reads CASSLDPGGGYTF. The CDR3 DNA reads as TGTGCCAGCAGCTTAGACCCGGGGGGTGGCTACACCTTC.

A single count supports this clone. The rearrangement links TRBV10-3 to TRBJ1-2; 11 nucleotides align to TRBD1. The length of the CDR3 is 16 residues. CDR1 and CDR2 (germline): ENHRY, SYGVKD. The J segment lost 5 bases and the V segment lost 3 bases, leaving 8 bases of the junction unmatched. CDR3 sequence: CAISEGTGGKFYGYTF. In nucleotides, the CDR3 is TGTGCCATCAGTGAAGGGACAGGGGGGAAATTTTATGGCTACACCTTC.

The chain is built from TRBV7-9 and TRBJ2-7, with 8 bases matching TRBD1. J was trimmed by 3 bases and V by 1 base; bases with no gene match: 5. The CDR3 is made up of 15 amino acids. Germline CDR1 SEHNR, CDR2 FQNEAQ (reference sequence). CDR3 nucleotides: TGTGCCAGCAGCTTAGTACCGACAGGGGACTACGAGCAGTACTTC. It codes for CASSLVPTGDYEQYF.

The V call is TRBV18, the J call TRBJ2-1, with 7 bases aligning to TRBD2. CDR1 KGHSH and CDR2 LQKENI come from the germline V gene. Trimming at V came to 4 bases and at J to 4 bases, leaving 7 bases not matched to a gene. The CDR3 covers 15 residues. CDR3 protein: CASSRTRATYNEQFF. The CDR3, as DNA: TGTGCCAGCTCACGGACTAGGGCGACTTACAATGAGCAGTTCTTC.

The chain couples TRBV9 to TRBJ2-1, with a weak D call TRBD2 (5 bases). The CDR3 totals 15 residues. V lost 0 bases and J 2 bases, leaving 9 bases between the germline ends. The germline CDR1 and CDR2 sequences are SGDLS and YYNGEE. CDR3 sequence: CASSVDSGTYNEQFF. The CDR3 region has the DNA TGTGCCAGCAGCGTAGACTCCGGGACCTACAATGAGCAGTTCTTC.

The chain links TRBV9 to TRBJ1-2, with TRBD1 as a possible D gene (6 bases). Trimming cost V 2 bases and J 4 bases, with 12 bases left between them. From germline, CDR1 is SGDLS and CDR2 YYNGEE. The CDR3 runs to 14 residues. The CDR3: CASSVVPRGYGYTF. In nucleotides, the CDR3 is TGTGCCAGCAGCGTGGTACCCAGGGGCTATGGCTACACCTTC.

The V call is TRBV5-1, the J call TRBJ1-2; D is perhaps TRBD1 (6 bases). This CDR3 contains 16 residues. V was pared by 0 bases and J by 4 bases, with 16 bases between. Germline V gene sequence: CDR1 SGHRS, CDR2 YFSETQ. The CDR3: CASSLALRQVPYGYTF. The CDR3, as DNA: TGCGCCAGCAGCTTGGCCCTGCGACAGGTTCCCTATGGCTACACCTTC.

The chain joins TRBV5-1 to TRBJ1-2, with no clear D. This CDR3 spans 12 amino acids. From germline, CDR1 is SGHRS and CDR2 YFSETQ. V lost 1 base and J 5 bases, leaving 6 bases between the germline ends. Written as DNA, the CDR3 is TGCGCCAGCAGCTTGTCCCAGTATGGCTACACCTTC. This gives the protein CASSLSQYGYTF.